This T cell receptor beta chain was sequenced for a study of long-term antiretroviral therapy in people with HIV. With respect to this clone: The antigen is not known.

The CDR3 runs to 14 residues. Trimming left V 5 bases short and J 4 bases short, with 13 bases between. The germline V gene has CDR1 SNHLY and CDR2 FYNNEI. Findings and limits, study-wide: Pre-ART expanded TRB clones stayed dominant throughout, though often decreasing after ART.

The run of the v3.0 immunoSEQ assay was at survey level. TCRdb keeps only in-frame clones here, not all; method: immunoSEQ multiplex PCR. This sample yields about 16,000 clones, of which roughly 90% are seen a single time; more than 10% belongs to the top ten. Cryopreserved PBMC samples of about 1-11 million cells were used for DNA extraction. The sequences come from unsorted PBMCs, collected 0.7 years before starting antiretroviral therapy. The chain employs TRBV2 and TRBJ2-3, with D possibly being TRBD1 (5 bases). The receptor comes from a man aged 50 to 60 with HIV. The CDR3 protein is CASSNFRVPDTQYF. In DNA form, the CDR3 reads TGTGCCAGCAGTAACTTCAGGGTCCCAGATACGCAGTATTTT.